Below, 21 T cell receptor beta chains from the same sample are listed, as sequenced in a study of blood T cells in healthy people across ages. The authors ran a second PCR of roughly 6 to 12 cycles using a sample-barcoded 5' primer and a J-beta primer mix. Using its own MiXCR run on the 5' RACE reads, TCRdb lists one record per CDR3 protein. Here the sample spans about 780,000 distinct CDR3 sequences, about 46% being singletons. Material for sequencing was blood. Receptor source: an elderly man in good health.

This clonotype showed up many times. The rearrangement links TRBV28 to TRBJ2-4; weak D call: TRBD2 (8 bases). The V gene's germline CDR1 is MDHEN and CDR2 SYDVKM. V lost 5 bases and J 0 bases, leaving 23 bases between the germline ends. The length of the CDR3 is 19 residues. In DNA, the CDR3 is TGTGCCAGCAGTCAACCGGGACAGACTAGCGAGATAGCCAAAAACATTCAGTACTTC. It encodes CASSQPGQTSEIAKNIQYF.

The J gene is TRBJ1-6, the V gene TRBV27, with 7 bases identical to TRBD1. The germline CDR1 and CDR2 sequences are MNHEY and SMNVEV (reference sequence). V lost 4 bases to trimming and J lost 10 bases; unmatched junction nucleotides: 4. CDR3 size: 13 residues. The CDR3 DNA is TGTGCCAGCAGTTACAGGGGAGCCTCACCCCTCCACTTT. As protein: CASSYRGASPLHF.

This rearrangement joins TRBV4-1 to TRBJ2-1, with TRBD2 matching over 8 bases. The CDR3 has 16 residues. With V trimmed by 6 bases and J by 7 bases, 14 bases remained unmatched. Per the germline V gene, CDR1 is MGHRA and CDR2 is YSYEKL. CDR3 sequence reads: CASSLGAGRAGNEQFF. The CDR3 bases are TGCGCCAGCAGTCTGGGGGCCGGGAGGGCCGGTAATGAGCAGTTCTTC.

The genes are TRBV4-2 and TRBJ2-3; 9 bases map to TRBD2. Germline V gene lookup returns CDR1 LGHNA and CDR2 YNFKEQ. This CDR3 is built from 16 residues. V shed 6 bases and J 2 bases; nucleotides not matched to a gene: 9. As DNA, the CDR3 is TGTGCCAGCAGGCCCGGGACTAGCCCCCACACAGATACGCAGTATTTT. Translated, it gives CASRPGTSPHTDTQYF.

This sequence joins TRBV7-2 and TRBJ2-5; TRBD1 aligns across 12 bases. Germline V gene data show CDR1 as SGHTA and CDR2 as FQGNSA. J gave up 4 bases and V 4 bases, and 4 bases lay outside the gene matches. CDR3 size: 15 residues. This chain's CDR3 is CASSSRDRGLETQYF. CDR3 nucleotides: TGTGCCAGCAGCTCCCGGGACAGGGGGCTAGAGACCCAGTACTTC.

This clonotype has just a few counts. Here the CDR3 reads CSGGRSYEQYF. In nucleotides, the CDR3 is TGCAGTGGCGGGAGGAGCTACGAGCAGTACTTC. This rearrangement joins TRBV20-1 to TRBJ2-7; 8 nucleotides align to TRBD2. Germline CDR1 is DFQATT and CDR2 is SNEGSKA (reference sequence). The V and J ends lost 7 bases and 3 bases, in that order; junction bases with no gene match: 2. This CDR3 comprises 11 residues.

The V and J genes are TRBV20-1 and TRBJ2-4; D gene ambiguous. Matching the DNA end better, TRBJ2-5 makes the J call doubtful. Germline loops: CDR1 DFQATT, CDR2 SNEGSKA (reference sequence). The CDR3 covers 11 residues. CDR3 nucleotide sequence: TGCAGTGCTGCAACCAAGGAGACCCAGTACTTC. Translation: CSAATKETQYF.

This clonotype was observed at least ten times. This chain joins TRBV6-1 and TRBJ2-3, with D possibly being TRBD1 (6 bases). The V end lost 2 bases, the J end lost 0 bases, and 9 bases lay between the germline ends. CDR1 MNHNS and CDR2 SASEGT come from the germline V gene. The CDR3 runs to 15 residues. The CDR3 nucleotides read TGTGCCAGCAGTGAATCGGGACATAGCACAGATACGCAGTATTTT. This codes for CASSESGHSTDTQYF.

This clonotype was detected ten times or more. The chain joins TRBV12-3 or TRBV12-4 to TRBJ2-1; D may be TRBD2 (5 bases). V was cut by 3 bases and J by 8 bases, with 14 bases left in between. The CDR3 runs 14 residues. Here the CDR3 DNA reads TGTGCCAGCAGTTTTGGAGCGGTCCTTGATGAGCAGTTCTTC. Amino acid sequence: CASSFGAVLDEQFF.

This clonotype was seen a few times. This rearrangement joins TRBV7-2 to TRBJ2-5, with 9 positions matching TRBD1. CDR1 is SGHTA and CDR2 is FQGNSA in the germline V gene. V lost 5 bases and J lost 2; bases outside the gene matches: 6. The CDR3 consists of 15 residues. The chain's CDR3 is CASSRGQGWQETQYF. The CDR3 DNA reads as TGTGCCAGCAGCCGAGGACAGGGGTGGCAAGAGACCCAGTACTTC.

This clonotype was seen only a few times. The J gene is TRBJ2-6, the V gene TRBV6-2 or TRBV6-3; no firm D call. The CDR3 sequence is 16 residues long. The germline V and J ends were trimmed by 2 bases and 0 bases, with 8 bases remaining between them. Looked up from germline, CDR1 is MNHEY and CDR2 is SVGEGT. The CDR3: CASSYGLSSGANVLTF. The CDR3 DNA reads TGTGCCAGCAGTTACGGCTTGAGCTCTGGGGCCAACGTCCTGACTTTC.

The V gene is TRBV7-9, the J gene TRBJ2-5; D may be TRBD1 (6 bases). This CDR3 has 14 residues. Trimming took off 9 bases at V and 6 bases at J, with 20 bases between the two ends. CDR1 is SEHNR and CDR2 is FQNEAQ in the germline V gene (reference sequence). The CDR3 here is CASNRESIGKTQYF. For the CDR3, the DNA is TGTGCCAGTAACAGGGAGTCGATTGGGAAGACCCAGTACTTC. Filled out from reference TRBV7-9 and TRBJ2-5, the complete variable domain reads DTGVSQNPRHKITKRGQNVTFRCDPISEHNRLYWYRQTLGQGPEFLTYFQNEAQLEKSRLLSDRFSAERPKGSFSTLEIQRTEQGDSAMYLCASNRESIGKTQYFGPGTRLLVL.

A few counts support this clonotype. This chain connects TRBV2 to TRBJ2-3, with D uncertain. Looked up from germline, CDR1 is SNHLY and CDR2 is FYNNEI. The CDR3 runs to 14 residues. V was pared by 8 bases and J by 4 bases, with 16 bases between. This CDR3 is CASGSTLAPDTQYF. The CDR3 DNA reads TGTGCCAGCGGTTCGACCTTAGCTCCAGATACGCAGTATTTT. Combining the CDR3 with reference TRBV2 and TRBJ2-3 gives the whole variable domain EPEVTQTPSHQVTQMGQEVILRCVPISNHLYFYWYRQILGQKVEFLVSFYNNEISEKSEIFDDQFSVERPDGSNFTLKIRSTKLEDSAMYFCASGSTLAPDTQYFGPGTRLTVL.

This chain uses TRBV4-3 with TRBJ2-2, with 10 bases aligning to TRBD2. Germline CDR1 LGHNA, CDR2 YSLEER. Trimming at V came to 2 bases and at J to 8 bases, leaving 5 bases not matched to a gene. The CDR3 consists of 15 residues. In nucleotides, the CDR3 is TGCGCCAGCAGCCAATTCATAGCGGGGGGTGGGGAGCTGTTTTTT. Translating it yields CASSQFIAGGGELFF.

The J gene is TRBJ2-3, the V gene TRBV12-3 or TRBV12-4, with D possibly being TRBD2 (6 bases). The length of the CDR3 is 14 residues. V lost 3 bases to trimming and J lost 8 bases, with 15 bases between them. CDR3 coding DNA: TGTGCCAGCAGTTTCCCTAGCGATCGGGGTACGCAGTATTTT. This encodes CASSFPSDRGTQYF.

The genes are TRBV6-6 and TRBJ2-7; 10 positions match TRBD1. In germline, CDR1 is MNHNY, CDR2 SVGAGI (reference sequence). V lost 6 bases to trimming and J lost 5 bases; unmatched junction nucleotides: 7. The CDR3 sequence is 14 residues long. CDR3 residues: CASSRQGAGNEQYF. The CDR3 nucleotides read TGTGCCAGCAGCCGACAGGGGGCTGGGAACGAGCAGTACTTC.

This clonotype has just a few counts. The chain employs TRBV30 and TRBJ2-3; D unclear. Germline values: CDR1 GTSNPN, CDR2 SVGIG (reference sequence). V gave up 1 base and J gave up 2 bases, with 4 bases separating them. This CDR3 spans 12 amino acids. CDR3 DNA sequence: TGTGCCTGGAGTGGGACCACAGATACGCAGTATTTT. This encodes CAWSGTTDTQYF.

This clonotype appeared a few times. This sequence joins TRBV29-1 and TRBJ2-2; a weak D match, TRBD1 (5 bases). This CDR3 region has 14 residues. Trimming removed 6 bases from V and 4 bases from J, with 15 bases in between. From germline, CDR1 is SQVTM and CDR2 ANQGSEA. The CDR3 is CSVAQGSSTGELFF. The DNA for the CDR3 is TGCAGCGTGGCGCAGGGATCAAGCACCGGGGAGCTGTTTTTT.

This clonotype was seen many times. V usage is TRBV7-2 and J usage is TRBJ2-1; TRBD2 matches 13 bases. This CDR3 spans 15 amino acids. V lost 5 bases and J lost 9; bases outside the gene matches: 7. The germline gives CDR1 SGHTA, CDR2 FQGNSA. Here the CDR3 DNA reads TGTGCCAGCAGCGTAACTAGCGGGAGGGCCGGTGAGCAGTTCTTC. This codes for CASSVTSGRAGEQFF. The full variable domain, with the rest looked up from reference TRBV7-2 and TRBJ2-1, is GAGVSQSPSNKVTEKGKDVELRCDPISGHTALYWYRQSLGQGLEFLIYFQGNSAPDKSGLPSDRFSAERTGGSVSTLTIQRTQQEDSAVYLCASSVTSGRAGEQFFGPGTRLTVL.

The CDR3 here is CSARGSGYQETQYF. As DNA, the CDR3 is TGCAGTGCTAGAGGAAGCGGTTACCAAGAGACCCAGTACTTC. The V call is TRBV20-1, the J call TRBJ2-5; weak D call: TRBD2 (5 bases). Trimming removed 1 base from V and 0 bases from J, with 9 bases in between. The CDR3 extends over 14 amino acids. CDR1 and CDR2 from the germline V gene are DFQATT and SNEGSKA (reference sequence).

Remarks on this clonotype: This may be a read error: a much more frequent sequence differs by one nucleotide. V gene TRBV7-2 combines with J gene TRBJ2-5; possible D gene TRBD2, 5 bases. Between the trimmed V and J ends, which lost 1 base and 11 bases, there was a span of 14 bases. Germline lookup yields CDR1 SGHTA and CDR2 FQGNSA. The CDR3 contains 13 residues. CDR3 loop: CTSSLGPNGGQYF. As DNA, the CDR3 is TGTACCAGCAGCTTAGGTCCCAACGGCGGGCAGTACTTC.